This is a list of T cell receptor beta chains from one sample in a study of T cell repertoires in cytomegalovirus infection. Their antigens are not known. TCRdb recomputed calls from the reads with MiXCR, one row per CDR3 protein. The table lists under 500,000 distinct CDR3 sequences, under 45% of them singletons. Sequencing was performed on cultured PBMCs, taken from culture after CMV antigen stimulation. The receptor set was obtained from a human donor in good health (CMV status not recorded). Some clones in this sample may be carry-over from other donors' samples. CDR3s include the opening cysteine and the closing phenylalanine or tryptophan. D genes are given only for firm matches. Expanded clones are given a class, and other clones once, few, many or no size at all.

abundance	d_gene	j_gene	v_gene	CDR3aa	CDR3nt
few	.	TRBJ2-2	TRBV12-3/TRBV12-4	CASNLPGGGTGELFF	TGTGCCAGCAACCTCCCCGGGGGCGGCACCGGGGAGCTGTTTTTT
few	.	TRBJ1-1	TRBV11-1	CASSFNRDTEAFF	TGTGCCAGCAGCTTTAACAGGGACACTGAAGCTTTCTTT
.	TRBD2	TRBJ2-1	TRBV19	CASSPPGASGSRYEQFF	TGTGCCAGTAGTCCCCCCGGGGCTAGCGGGAGTAGGTATGAGCAGTTCTTC
.	.	TRBJ2-3	TRBV7-2	CASSPPFTDTQYF	TGTGCCAGCAGCCCCCCCTTCACAGATACGCAGTATTTT
.	TRBD2	TRBJ2-3	TRBV5-1	CASSLDTAGAGNTQYF	TGCGCCAGCAGCTTGGACACAGCGGGGGCCGGGAATACGCAGTATTTT
.	.	TRBJ1-4	TRBV6-1	CASSDRIGEKLFF	TGTGCCAGCAGTGACAGGATCGGAGAAAAACTGTTTTTT
few	.	TRBJ1-1	TRBV5-5	CASSLVSARDAFF	TGTGCCAGCAGCTTGGTCTCCGCCAGGGATGCTTTCTTT
few	.	TRBJ2-1	TRBV7-2	CASSPGWGVYNEQFF	TGTGCCAGCAGCCCCGGGTGGGGGGTCTACAATGAGCAGTTCTTC
many	.	TRBJ2-5	TRBV7-2	CASSLDAGPETQYF	TGTGCCAGCAGCTTAGACGCCGGGCCGGAGACCCAGTACTTC
few	.	TRBJ1-5	TRBV27	CASSFRLNQPQHF	TGTGCCAGCAGTTTCCGCCTTAATCAGCCCCAGCATTTT
.	.	TRBJ2-5	TRBV6-1	CASKWRSRQQETQYF	TGTGCCAGCAAATGGAGGTCACGCCAACAAGAGACCCAGTACTTC
.	.	TRBJ1-4	TRBV20-1	CSAGRGANEKLFF	TGCAGTGCTGGCAGGGGTGCTAATGAAAAACTGTTTTTT
.	TRBD1	TRBJ2-2	TRBV7-8	CASRPLTGSGELFF	TGTGCCAGCAGACCCTTGACAGGGAGCGGGGAGCTGTTTTTT
.	TRBD1	TRBJ1-2	TRBV20-1	CSAPPGTGDYGYTF	TGCAGTGCCCCCCCCGGGACAGGGGACTATGGCTACACCTTC
.	.	TRBJ2-1	TRBV12-3/TRBV12-4	CASSWGASPSYNEQFF	TGTGCCAGCAGTTGGGGCGCTAGCCCGTCCTACAATGAGCAGTTCTTC
.	.	TRBJ2-3	TRBV2	CASSEAYSSTDTQYF	TGTGCCAGCAGTGAAGCCTACAGTAGCACAGATACGCAGTATTTT
.	.	TRBJ2-7	TRBV20-1	CSASRGTLNYEQYF	TGCAGTGCTAGTCGTGGGACATTAAACTACGAGCAGTACTTC
.	.	TRBJ2-3	TRBV6-1	CASSDGGRPDTQYF	TGTGCCAGCAGTGACGGGGGACGACCAGATACGCAGTATTTT
.	.	TRBJ1-5	TRBV6-6	CASSYSTRKNQPQHF	TGTGCCAGCAGTTACTCGACCAGGAAGAATCAGCCCCAGCATTTT
.	TRBD2	TRBJ2-3	TRBV20-1	CSASFSRGDTQYF	TGCAGTGCTAGCTTTTCGCGGGGGGATACGCAGTATTTT
.	TRBD1	TRBJ1-5	TRBV7-9	CASSRDGTGPFSNQPQHF	TGTGCCAGCAGCCGAGACGGGACAGGTCCGTTTAGCAATCAGCCCCAGCATTTT
.	.	TRBJ2-7	TRBV6-2/TRBV6-3	CASRPPGQDYEQYF	TGTGCCAGCAGGCCCCCTGGCCAGGACTACGAGCAGTACTTC
.	TRBD2	TRBJ2-1	TRBV12-3/TRBV12-4	CASKAIAGGEWNEQFF	TGTGCCAGCAAAGCGATAGCGGGGGGGGAGTGGAATGAGCAGTTCTTC
few	.	TRBJ1-1	TRBV7-9	CASGRGVRAEAFF	TGTGCCAGCGGGCGGGGGGTACGCGCTGAAGCTTTCTTT
.	.	TRBJ2-3	TRBV5-4	CASSLAGELADTQYF	TGTGCCAGCAGCTTGGCAGGGGAACTTGCAGATACGCAGTATTTT
few	TRBD2	TRBJ2-7	TRBV11-2	CASSSYRTSGGLGEQYF	TGTGCCAGCAGCTCCTACCGGACTAGCGGGGGGCTCGGCGAGCAGTACTTC
few	.	TRBJ2-7	TRBV7-4	CASSSYAGRPYTAYEQYF	TGTGCCAGCAGCTCCTACGCGGGACGGCCGTATACGGCGTACGAGCAGTACTTC
.	.	TRBJ2-1	TRBV7-6	CASSLGLSLVHNEQFF	TGTGCCAGCAGCTTAGGTTTATCCCTAGTCCACAATGAGCAGTTCTTC
few	.	TRBJ1-1	TRBV7-2	CASSPKRGGTTEAFF	TGTGCCAGCAGCCCAAAACGAGGGGGAACCACTGAAGCTTTCTTT
few	TRBD2	TRBJ2-3	TRBV12-3/TRBV12-4	CASSSLAGPTDTQYF	TGTGCCAGCAGTTCACTAGCGGGGCCCACAGATACGCAGTATTTT
.	TRBD1	TRBJ1-1	TRBV19	CASRLTGFTEAFF	TGTGCCAGTAGATTGACAGGGTTCACTGAAGCTTTCTTT
.	.	TRBJ2-2	TRBV2	CASSPRAMAGELFF	TGTGCCAGCAGCCCGAGGGCCATGGCCGGGGAGCTGTTTTTT
.	TRBD1	TRBJ1-1	TRBV5-5	CASSFTGGWASTEAFF	TGTGCCAGCAGCTTCACAGGGGGATGGGCGAGCACTGAAGCTTTCTTT
many	.	TRBJ2-1	TRBV7-2	CASSFVAYNEQFF	TGTGCCAGCAGCTTCGTCGCCTACAATGAGCAGTTCTTC
.	.	TRBJ2-1	TRBV7-2	CASSLGPVDYNEQFF	TGTGCCAGCAGCTTAGGTCCGGTCGATTACAATGAGCAGTTCTTC
.	TRBD1	TRBJ1-2	TRBV5-4	CASSPGTARNGYTF	TGTGCCAGCAGCCCCGGGACAGCCCGCAATGGCTACACCTTC
few	.	TRBJ1-2	TRBV4-2	CASSQGRDGYTF	TGTGCCAGCAGCCAAGGCAGGGATGGCTACACCTTC